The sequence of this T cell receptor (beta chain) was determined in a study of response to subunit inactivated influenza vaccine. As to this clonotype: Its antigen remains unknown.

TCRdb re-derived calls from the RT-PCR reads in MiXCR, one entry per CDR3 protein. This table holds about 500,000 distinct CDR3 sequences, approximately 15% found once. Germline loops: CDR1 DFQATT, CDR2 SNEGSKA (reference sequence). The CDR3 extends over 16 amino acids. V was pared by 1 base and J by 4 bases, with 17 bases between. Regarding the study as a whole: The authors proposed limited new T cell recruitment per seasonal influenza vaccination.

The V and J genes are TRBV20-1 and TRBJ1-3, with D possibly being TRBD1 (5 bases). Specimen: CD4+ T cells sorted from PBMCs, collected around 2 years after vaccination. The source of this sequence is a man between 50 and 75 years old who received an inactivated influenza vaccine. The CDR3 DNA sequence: TGCAGTGCTAGAGCTCAGTCTGGGGGACGGGGAAACACCATATATTTT. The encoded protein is CSARAQSGGRGNTIYF.